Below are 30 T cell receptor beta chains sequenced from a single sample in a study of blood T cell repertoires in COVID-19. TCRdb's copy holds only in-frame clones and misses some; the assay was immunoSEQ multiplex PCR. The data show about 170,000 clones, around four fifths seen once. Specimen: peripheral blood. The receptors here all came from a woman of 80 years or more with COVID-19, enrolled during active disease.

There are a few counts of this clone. CDR3 loop: CASSLAGGLNTIYF. The CDR3 DNA sequence: TGCGCCAGCAGCTTGGCAGGGGGCCTAAACACCATATATTTT. The chain is built from TRBV5-1 and TRBJ1-3; 8 bases align to TRBD1. After removal of 0 bases from V and 6 bases from J, the junction contained 2 bases not matched to a gene. CDR1 SGHRS and CDR2 YFSETQ come from the germline V gene. This CDR3 has 14 amino acids.

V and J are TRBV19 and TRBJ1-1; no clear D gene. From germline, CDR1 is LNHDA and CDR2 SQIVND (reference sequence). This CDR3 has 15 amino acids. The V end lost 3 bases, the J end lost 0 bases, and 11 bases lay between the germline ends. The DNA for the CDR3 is TGTGCCAGTAGTATCCGGGGATCATTGAACACTGAAGCTTTCTTT. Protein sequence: CASSIRGSLNTEAFF.

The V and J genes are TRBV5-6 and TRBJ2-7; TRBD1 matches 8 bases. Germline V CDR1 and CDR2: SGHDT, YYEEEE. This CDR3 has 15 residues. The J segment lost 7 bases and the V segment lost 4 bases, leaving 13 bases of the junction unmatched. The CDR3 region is CASSESRGLAYEQYF. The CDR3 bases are TGTGCCAGCAGCGAAAGCAGGGGGCTAGCGTATGAGCAGTACTTC.

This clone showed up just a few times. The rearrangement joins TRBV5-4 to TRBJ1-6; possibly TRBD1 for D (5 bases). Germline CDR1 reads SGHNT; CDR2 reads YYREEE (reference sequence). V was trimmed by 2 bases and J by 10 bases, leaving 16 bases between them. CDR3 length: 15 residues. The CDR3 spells CASSFQGISKSPLHF. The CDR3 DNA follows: TGTGCCAGCAGCTTCCAGGGTATTAGTAAATCACCCCTCCACTTT.

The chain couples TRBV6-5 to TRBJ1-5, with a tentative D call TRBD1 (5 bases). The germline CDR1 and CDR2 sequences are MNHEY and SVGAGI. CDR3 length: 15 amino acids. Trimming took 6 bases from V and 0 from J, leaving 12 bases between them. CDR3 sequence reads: CASRSGHNSNQPQHF. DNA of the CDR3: TGTGCCAGCAGATCAGGACACAATAGCAATCAGCCCCAGCATTTT.

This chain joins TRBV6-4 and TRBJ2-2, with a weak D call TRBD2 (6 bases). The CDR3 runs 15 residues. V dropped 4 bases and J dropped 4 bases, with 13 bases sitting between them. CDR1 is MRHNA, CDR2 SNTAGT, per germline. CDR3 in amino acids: CASSVGGSSTGELFF. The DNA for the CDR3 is TGTGCCAGCAGTGTCGGGGGATCAAGCACCGGGGAGCTGTTTTTT.

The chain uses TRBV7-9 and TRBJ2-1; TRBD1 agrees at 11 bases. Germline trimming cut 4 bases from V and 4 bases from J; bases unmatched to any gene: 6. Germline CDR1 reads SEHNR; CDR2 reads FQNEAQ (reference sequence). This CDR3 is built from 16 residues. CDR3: CASSSRTGGIYNEQFF. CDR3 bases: TGTGCCAGCAGCTCCCGGACAGGGGGCATTTACAATGAGCAGTTCTTC.

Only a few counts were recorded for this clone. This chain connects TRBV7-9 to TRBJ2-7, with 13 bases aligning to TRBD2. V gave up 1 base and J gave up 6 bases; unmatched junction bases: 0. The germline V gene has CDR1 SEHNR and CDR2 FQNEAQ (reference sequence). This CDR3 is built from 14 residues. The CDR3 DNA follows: TGTGCCAGCAGCTTAGGGACTAGCGGGAGCGAGCAGTACTTC. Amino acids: CASSLGTSGSEQYF.

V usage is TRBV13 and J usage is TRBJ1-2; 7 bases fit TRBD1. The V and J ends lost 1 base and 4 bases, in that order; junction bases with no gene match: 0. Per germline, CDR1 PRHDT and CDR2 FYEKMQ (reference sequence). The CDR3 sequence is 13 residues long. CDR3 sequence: CASSLDRGYGYTF. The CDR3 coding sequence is TGTGCCAGCAGCTTAGACAGGGGCTATGGCTACACCTTC.

Written as DNA, the CDR3 is TGTGCCAGCAGCCAAAGGGGGCGACCGACCAGCTCACCCCTCCACTTT. Amino acids: CASSQRGRPTSSPLHF. The chain joins TRBV3-1 (or the pseudogene TRBV3-2) to TRBJ1-6; 7 bases map to TRBD1. Germline V gives CDR1 LGHDT, CDR2 YNNKEL (reference sequence). With V trimmed by 2 bases and J by 10 bases, 11 bases remained unmatched. This CDR3 has 16 amino acids.

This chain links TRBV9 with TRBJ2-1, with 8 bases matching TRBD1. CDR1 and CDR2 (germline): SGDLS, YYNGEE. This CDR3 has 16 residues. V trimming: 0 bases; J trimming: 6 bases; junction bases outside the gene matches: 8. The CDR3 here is CASSVDIRQGFNEQFF. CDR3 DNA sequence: TGTGCCAGCAGCGTAGATATCCGACAGGGGTTCAATGAGCAGTTCTTC.

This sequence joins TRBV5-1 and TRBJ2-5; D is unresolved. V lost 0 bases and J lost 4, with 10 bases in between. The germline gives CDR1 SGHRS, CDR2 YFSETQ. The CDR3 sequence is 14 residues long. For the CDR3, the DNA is TGCGCCAGCAGCTTGGACGGAGTCCGAGAGACCCAGTACTTC. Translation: CASSLDGVRETQYF.

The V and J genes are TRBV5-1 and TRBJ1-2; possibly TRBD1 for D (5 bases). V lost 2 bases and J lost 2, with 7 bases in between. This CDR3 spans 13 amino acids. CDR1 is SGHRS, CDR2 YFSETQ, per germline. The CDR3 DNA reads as TGCGCCAGCAGCTTTGACAGAAACTATGGCTACACCTTC. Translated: CASSFDRNYGYTF.

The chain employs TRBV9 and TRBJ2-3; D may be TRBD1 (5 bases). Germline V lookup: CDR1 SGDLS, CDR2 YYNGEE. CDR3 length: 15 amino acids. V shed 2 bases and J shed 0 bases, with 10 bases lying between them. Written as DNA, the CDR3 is TGTGCCAGCAGCGTTTACAGGTCTAGCACAGATACGCAGTATTTT. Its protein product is CASSVYRSSTDTQYF.

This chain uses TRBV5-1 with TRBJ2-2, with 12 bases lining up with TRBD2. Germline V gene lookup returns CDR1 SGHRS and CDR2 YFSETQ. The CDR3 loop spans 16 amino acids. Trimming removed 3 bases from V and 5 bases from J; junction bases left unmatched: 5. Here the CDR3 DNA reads TGCGCCAGCAGCTGGTCCGGGACTAGCGGGACCGGGGAGCTGTTTTTT. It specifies CASSWSGTSGTGELFF.

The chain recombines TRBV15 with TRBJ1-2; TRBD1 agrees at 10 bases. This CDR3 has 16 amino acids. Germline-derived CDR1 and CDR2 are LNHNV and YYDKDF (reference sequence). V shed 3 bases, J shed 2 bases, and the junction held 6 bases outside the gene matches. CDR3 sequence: CATSRRQGATNYGYTF. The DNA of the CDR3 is TGTGCCACCAGCAGGCGACAGGGGGCGACCAACTATGGCTACACCTTC.

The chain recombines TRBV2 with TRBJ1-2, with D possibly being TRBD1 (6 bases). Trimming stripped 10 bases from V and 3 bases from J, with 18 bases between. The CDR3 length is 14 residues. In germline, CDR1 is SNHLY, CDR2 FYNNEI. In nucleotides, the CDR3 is TGTGCCACCAGGTGGGGGCGAATGGACTATGGCTACACCTTC. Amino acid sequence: CATRWGRMDYGYTF.

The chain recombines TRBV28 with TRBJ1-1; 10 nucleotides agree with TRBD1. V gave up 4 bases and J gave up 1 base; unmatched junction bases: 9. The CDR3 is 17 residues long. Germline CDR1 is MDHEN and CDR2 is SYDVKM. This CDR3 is CASSSTGTGEWNTEAFF. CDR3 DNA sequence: TGTGCCAGCAGTTCTACCGGGACAGGGGAGTGGAACACTGAAGCTTTCTTT.

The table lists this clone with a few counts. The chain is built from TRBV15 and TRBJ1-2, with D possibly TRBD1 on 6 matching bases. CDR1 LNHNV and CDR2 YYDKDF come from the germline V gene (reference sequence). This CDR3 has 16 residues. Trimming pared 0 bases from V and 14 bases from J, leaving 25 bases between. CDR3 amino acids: CATSRDQIGGADLLTF. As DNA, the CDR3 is TGTGCCACCAGCAGAGATCAGATTGGGGGGGCAGATCTCCTGACCTTC.

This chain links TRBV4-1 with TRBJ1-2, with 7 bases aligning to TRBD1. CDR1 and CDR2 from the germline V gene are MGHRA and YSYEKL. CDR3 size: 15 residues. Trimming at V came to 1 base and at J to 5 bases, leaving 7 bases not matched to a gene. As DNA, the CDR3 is TGCGCCAGCAGCCAAGTGGTCAGGGGGAGATATGGCTACACCTTC. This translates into CASSQVVRGRYGYTF.

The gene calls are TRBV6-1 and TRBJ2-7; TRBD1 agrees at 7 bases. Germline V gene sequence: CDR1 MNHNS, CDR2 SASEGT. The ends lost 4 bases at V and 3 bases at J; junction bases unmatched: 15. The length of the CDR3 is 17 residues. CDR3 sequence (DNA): TGTGCCAGCAGTGCCCTCAGGGGAACGACAGGGAGCTACGAGCAGTACTTC. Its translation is CASSALRGTTGSYEQYF.

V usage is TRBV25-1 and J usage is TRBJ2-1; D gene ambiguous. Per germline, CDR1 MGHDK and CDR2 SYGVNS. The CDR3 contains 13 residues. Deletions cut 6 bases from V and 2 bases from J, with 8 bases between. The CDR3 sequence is CASREFPYNEQFF. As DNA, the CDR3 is TGTGCCAGCAGGGAGTTTCCCTACAATGAGCAGTTCTTC.

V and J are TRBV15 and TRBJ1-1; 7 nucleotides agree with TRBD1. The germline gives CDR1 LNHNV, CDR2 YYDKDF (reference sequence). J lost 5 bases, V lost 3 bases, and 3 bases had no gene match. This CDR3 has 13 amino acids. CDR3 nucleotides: TGTGCCACCAGCAGGTGGGGACAGACTGAAGCTTTCTTT. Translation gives CATSRWGQTEAFF.

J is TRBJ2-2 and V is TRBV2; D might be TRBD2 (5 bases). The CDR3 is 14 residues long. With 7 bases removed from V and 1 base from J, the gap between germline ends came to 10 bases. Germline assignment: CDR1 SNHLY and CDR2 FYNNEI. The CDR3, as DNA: TGTGCCAGCAAGGGTGGAGGGAACACCGGGGAGCTGTTTTTT. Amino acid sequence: CASKGGGNTGELFF. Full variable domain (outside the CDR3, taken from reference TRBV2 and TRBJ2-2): EPEVTQTPSHQVTQMGQEVILRCVPISNHLYFYWYRQILGQKVEFLVSFYNNEISEKSEIFDDQFSVERPDGSNFTLKIRSTKLEDSAMYFCASKGGGNTGELFFGEGSRLTVL.

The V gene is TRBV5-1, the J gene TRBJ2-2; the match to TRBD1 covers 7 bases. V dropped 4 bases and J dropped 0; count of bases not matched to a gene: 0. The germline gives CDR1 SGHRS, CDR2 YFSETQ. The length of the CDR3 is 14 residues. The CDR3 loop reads CASSGTANTGELFF. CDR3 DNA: TGCGCCAGCAGCGGGACAGCGAACACCGGGGAGCTGTTTTTT.

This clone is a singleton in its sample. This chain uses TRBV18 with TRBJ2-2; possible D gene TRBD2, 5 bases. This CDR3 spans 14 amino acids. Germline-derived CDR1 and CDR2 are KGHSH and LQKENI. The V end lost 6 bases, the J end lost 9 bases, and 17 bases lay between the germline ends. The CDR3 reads CASSSGLDRRELFF. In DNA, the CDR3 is TGTGCCAGCTCCTCAGGACTGGATAGAAGGGAGCTGTTTTTT.

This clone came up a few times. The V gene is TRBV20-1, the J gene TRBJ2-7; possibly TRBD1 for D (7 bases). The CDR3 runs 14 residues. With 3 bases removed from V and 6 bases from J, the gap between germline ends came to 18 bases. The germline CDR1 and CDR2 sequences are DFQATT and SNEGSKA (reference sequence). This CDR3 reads CSASSGDRPLEQYF. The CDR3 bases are TGCAGTGCTAGTTCGGGGGACAGACCACTCGAGCAGTACTTC.

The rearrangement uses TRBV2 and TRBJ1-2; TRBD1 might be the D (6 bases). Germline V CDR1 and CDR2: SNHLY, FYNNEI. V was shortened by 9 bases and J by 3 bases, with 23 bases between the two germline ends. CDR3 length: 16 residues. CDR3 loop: CASYGLSRTAYYGYTF. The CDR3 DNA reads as TGTGCCAGTTACGGGTTGTCCAGGACAGCGTACTATGGCTACACCTTC. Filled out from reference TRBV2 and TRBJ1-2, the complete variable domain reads EPEVTQTPSHQVTQMGQEVILRCVPISNHLYFYWYRQILGQKVEFLVSFYNNEISEKSEIFDDQFSVERPDGSNFTLKIRSTKLEDSAMYFCASYGLSRTAYYGYTFGSGTRLTVV.

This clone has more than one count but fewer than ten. The CDR3 loop reads CASSQGGSTDTQYF. The CDR3 DNA reads as TGTGCCAGCAGCCAAGGGGGTAGCACAGATACGCAGTATTTT. This chain uses TRBV5-4 with TRBJ2-3, with D perhaps TRBD1 (6 bases). The CDR3 has 14 amino acids. The V and J ends lost 4 bases and 0 bases respectively, with 9 bases between them. Germline V gives CDR1 SGHNT, CDR2 YYREEE (reference sequence).

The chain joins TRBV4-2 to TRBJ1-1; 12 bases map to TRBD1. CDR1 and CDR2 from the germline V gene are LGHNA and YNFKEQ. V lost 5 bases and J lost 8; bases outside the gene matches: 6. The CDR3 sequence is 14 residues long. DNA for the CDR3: TGTGCCAGCAGCGGTATGGGACAGGGGGCGGAAGCTTTCTTT. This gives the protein CASSGMGQGAEAFF.